The 21 T cell receptor beta chains listed next were all sequenced from one sample in a study of T cell responses to AZD1222 COVID-19 vaccine (dated by TCRdb to about 2021). Taken with the paper, the label for time point translates to: baseline before first vaccination. Libraries were constructed by the immunoSEQ multiplex PCR assay. The source is immuneACCESS, and TCRdb retained only in-frame sequences with V and J called. Part of the clones is not carried over; for the studies checked, unresolved V genes explain less than half of this, and the remainder is unexplained. This sample is represented by 110,000 to 150,000 clones; approximately 92% of them were singletons. The ten largest clones take up more than 1.5% of the sample. Sequencing was performed on peripheral blood, taken on day 0 of AZD1222 vaccination. These receptor sequences come from an adult in good health.

CDR3 protein: CASSQTTGGSGYTF. DNA for the CDR3: TGTGCCAGCAGTCAAACCACAGGGGGCTCTGGCTACACCTTC. This chain links TRBV28 with TRBJ1-2, with TRBD1 matching 9 bases. Losses at the gene ends were 5 bases for V and 7 bases for J; bases not matched to a gene: 8. Looked up from germline, CDR1 is MDHEN and CDR2 is SYDVKM. The CDR3 is 14 amino acids.

CDR3 sequence reads: CANTTWRDSSHYGYTF. Written as DNA, the CDR3 is TGCGCCAATACTACATGGAGGGACTCCTCTCACTATGGCTACACCTTC. This chain joins TRBV10-1 and TRBJ1-2; possibly TRBD1 for D (5 bases). V was pared by 10 bases and J by 3 bases, with 24 bases between. CDR3 size: 16 residues. Per the germline V gene, CDR1 is WNHNN and CDR2 is SYGVQD (reference sequence).

V gene TRBV7-3 combines with J gene TRBJ2-1; 10 nucleotides agree with TRBD2. The germline V gene encodes CDR1 SGHTA and CDR2 FQGTGA. This CDR3 spans 17 amino acids. Germline trimming cut 5 bases from V and 1 base from J; bases unmatched to any gene: 8. The CDR3 sequence is CASSALPTSGSYNEQFF. CDR3 in DNA: TGTGCCAGCAGCGCCCTCCCGACTAGCGGGTCCTACAATGAGCAGTTCTTC.

The rearrangement links TRBV9 to TRBJ1-6; no reliable D call. Germline CDR1 reads SGDLS; CDR2 reads YYNGEE. V gave up 0 bases and J gave up 7 bases, with 20 bases separating them. CDR3 length: 18 residues. The CDR3 nucleotides read TGTGCCAGCAGCGTAGGAGGGTCCGCTTACAGCGGGAATTCACCCCTCCACTTT. It yields the protein CASSVGGSAYSGNSPLHF. The variable domain in full, completed from reference TRBV9 and TRBJ1-6, reads DSGVTQTPKHLITATGQRVTLRCSPRSGDLSVYWYQQSLDQGLQFLIQYYNGEERAKGNILERFSAQQFPDLHSELNLSSLELGDSALYFCASSVGGSAYSGNSPLHFGNGTRLTVT.

This chain joins TRBV12-3 or TRBV12-4 and TRBJ1-5; D is perhaps TRBD1 (5 bases). The CDR3 totals 13 residues. V shed 6 bases and J shed 4 bases, with 10 bases lying between them. CDR3 DNA: TGTGCCAGCAGCGGGACTTGGAATCAGCCCCAGCATTTT. Protein sequence: CASSGTWNQPQHF.

The chain joins TRBV2 to TRBJ2-5, with D tentatively TRBD1 (6 bases). V shed 6 bases and J shed 3 bases, with 17 bases lying between them. Germline lookup yields CDR1 SNHLY and CDR2 FYNNEI. The CDR3 runs to 15 residues. For the CDR3, the DNA is TGTGCCAGCAGCAGACGCCCCCGGACAGAAGAGACCCAGTACTTC. This sequence encodes CASSRRPRTEETQYF.

J is TRBJ2-5 and V is TRBV7-9; 9 nucleotides align to TRBD2. The CDR3 contains 15 residues. The J segment lost 5 bases and the V segment lost 3 bases, leaving 7 bases of the junction unmatched. Looked up from germline, CDR1 is SEHNR and CDR2 is FQNEAQ (reference sequence). The CDR3, as DNA: TGTGCCAGCAGCTTGAGCGGGGGGCCTCGGGAGACCCAGTACTTC. Its translation: CASSLSGGPRETQYF.

The chain joins TRBV6-5 to TRBJ1-3; no reliable D call. There are 15 residues in the CDR3. CDR1 and CDR2 (germline): MNHEY, SVGAGI. The germline V and J ends were trimmed by 6 bases and 2 bases, with 14 bases remaining between them. The CDR3 coding sequence is TGTGCCAGCAGCCCCGACCTGGACCCTGGAAACACCATATATTTT. This sequence encodes CASSPDLDPGNTIYF.

The rearrangement uses TRBV19 and TRBJ2-7; D possibly corresponds to TRBD2 (7 bases). V was trimmed by 9 bases and J by 2 bases, leaving 14 bases between them. The CDR3 runs to 13 residues. CDR1 is LNHDA and CDR2 is SQIVND in the germline V gene (reference sequence). The CDR3 DNA sequence: TGTGCCAGCGCCATCGGGGGGCCCTACGAGCAGTACTTC. Residues: CASAIGGPYEQYF.

V usage is TRBV28 and J usage is TRBJ1-1, with D tentatively TRBD1 (6 bases). Trimming cost V 3 bases and J 2 bases, with 10 bases left between them. Germline V gene sequence: CDR1 MDHEN, CDR2 SYDVKM. The CDR3 is 14 amino acids. CDR3 region: CASSFRGGNTEAFF. The CDR3 DNA reads as TGTGCCAGCAGTTTTCGGGGGGGCAACACTGAAGCTTTCTTT.

A few counts support this clone. This chain uses TRBV19 with TRBJ1-5; D not resolved. Germline CDR1 LNHDA, CDR2 SQIVND (reference sequence). V shed 5 bases and J shed 0 bases, with 11 bases lying between them. The CDR3 is 15 amino acids. CDR3 DNA sequence: TGTGCCAGTAGTCTGCGACCCGTTAGCAATCAGCCCCAGCATTTT. Translated: CASSLRPVSNQPQHF.

The rearrangement joins TRBV6-6 to TRBJ2-2; 8 nucleotides line up with TRBD1. CDR3 length: 14 residues. Germline CDR1 MNHNY, CDR2 SVGAGI (reference sequence). V lost 6 bases, J lost 4 bases, and 4 bases stayed unmatched. CDR3 in DNA: TGTGCCAGCAGGGACAGGGTGGGCACCGGGGAGCTGTTTTTT. As protein: CASRDRVGTGELFF.

J is TRBJ1-2 and V is TRBV6-1; D gene unclear. V lost 4 bases and J lost 4, with 22 bases in between. The CDR3 sequence is 17 residues long. Germline V gene lookup returns CDR1 MNHNS and CDR2 SASEGT. CDR3 in amino acids: CASSASSREGSSYGYTF. CDR3 nucleotides: TGTGCCAGCAGTGCCTCCAGCAGAGAGGGCAGTAGCTATGGCTACACCTTC.

The rearrangement uses TRBV6-1 and TRBJ1-1, with a possible D match to TRBD1 (5 bases). This CDR3 region has 14 residues. V was pared by 3 bases and J by 4 bases, with 12 bases between. CDR1 is MNHNS and CDR2 is SASEGT in the germline V gene. CDR3 in DNA: TGTGCCAGCAGTGATTGGGGCGGGGGCACTGAAGCTTTCTTT. Its protein product is CASSDWGGGTEAFF.

J is TRBJ1-6 and V is TRBV7-2; maybe TRBD1 (6 bases). CDR3 length: 13 amino acids. The V gene's germline CDR1 is SGHTA and CDR2 FQGNSA. Trimming took off 4 bases at V and 7 bases at J, with 8 bases between the two ends. DNA of the CDR3: TGTGCCAGCAGCTCAGGGGTAAATTCACCCCTCCACTTT. Translated, it gives CASSSGVNSPLHF.

The chain recombines TRBV5-4 with TRBJ2-7; TRBD2 matches 7 bases. CDR3 length: 17 residues. The germline CDR1 and CDR2 sequences are SGHNT and YYREEE (reference sequence). V trimming: 2 bases; J trimming: 4 bases; junction bases outside the gene matches: 15. The CDR3 spells CASSFSTGGKKDYEQYF. The CDR3 DNA reads TGTGCCAGCAGCTTTTCAACGGGGGGAAAGAAAGATTACGAGCAGTACTTC.

In its sample, this clone was seen once. J is TRBJ1-1 and V is TRBV30; D is uncertain. The CDR3 is 13 residues long. Germline lookup yields CDR1 GTSNPN and CDR2 SVGIG (reference sequence). V dropped 5 bases and J dropped 2 bases, with 12 bases sitting between them. CDR3 bases: TGTGCCTGGTCGTGGGGTCGAAACACTGAAGCTTTCTTT. It yields the protein CAWSWGRNTEAFF.

The V and J genes are TRBV2 and TRBJ1-2; D possibly corresponds to TRBD1 (5 bases). V lost 6 bases, J lost 4 bases, and 18 bases lay in between. Germline assignment: CDR1 SNHLY and CDR2 FYNNEI. The CDR3 runs 15 residues. The CDR3 nucleotides read TGTGCCAGCAGACGGGACGCCACATCTGGCTATGGCTACACCTTC. It codes for CASRRDATSGYGYTF.

In its sample, this clone was seen once. The rearrangement links TRBV11-1 to TRBJ1-1, with D possibly matching TRBD1 (6 bases). The germline V and J ends were trimmed by 5 bases and 0 bases, with 13 bases remaining between them. The CDR3 spans 15 residues. The germline V gene has CDR1 SGHAT and CDR2 FQDESV (reference sequence). The CDR3 spells CASSLKDSMNTEAFF. DNA for the CDR3: TGTGCCAGCAGCCTCAAGGACAGCATGAACACTGAAGCTTTCTTT.

The chain combines TRBV14 with TRBJ2-7; D gene unclear. Germline V gene sequence: CDR1 SGHDN, CDR2 FVKESK. This CDR3 is 13 amino acids long. V lost 0 bases and J 7 bases, leaving 10 bases between the germline ends. CDR3 residues: CASSQDPSWEQYF. The CDR3 nucleotides are TGTGCCAGCAGCCAAGACCCTTCTTGGGAGCAGTACTTC.

V gene TRBV27 combines with J gene TRBJ1-5; D is unresolved. The CDR3 has 15 amino acids. Germline V gives CDR1 MNHEY, CDR2 SMNVEV (reference sequence). Trimming cost V 4 bases and J 0 bases, with 10 bases left between them. CDR3 DNA: TGTGCCAGCAGTTGGAAAGGGAGTAGCAATCAGCCCCAGCATTTT. It is translated as CASSWKGSSNQPQHF.